The rows below give T cell receptor beta chains drawn from one sample of a study of cytomegalovirus exposure and HLA in healthy donors. Assay: immunoSEQ multiplex PCR; the TCRdb copy retains only in-frame clones and omits some. The top ten hold 6.5% to 8% of the sample, which has around 160,000 clones, 79% seen once. The sequenced sample was PBMCs. Every receptor here comes from a woman aged 40-49 years in good health and CMV-seropositive. The CDR3 runs from the conserved cysteine through the conserved F or W. Fields, in order: V gene, J gene, clone size, D gene, CDR3 protein, CDR3 DNA. The D gene is left open where the match is weak. A row's size may be missing; if present it is once, few, many or a size class.

v_gene: TRBV7-6
j_gene: TRBJ1-1
abundance: NA
d_gene: TRBD1
CDR3aa: CASSRDRATEAFF
CDR3nt: TGTGCCAGCAGCCGTGACAGGGCAACTGAAGCTTTCTTT

v_gene: TRBV2
j_gene: TRBJ2-3
abundance: NA
d_gene: TRBD1
CDR3aa: CASSRDRGSSTDTQYF
CDR3nt: TGTGCCAGCAGCCGCGACAGGGGGTCTTCGACAGATACGCAGTATTTT

v_gene: TRBV7-3
j_gene: TRBJ2-2
abundance: NA
d_gene: TRBD1
CDR3aa: CASSLVRQGTGELFF
CDR3nt: TGTGCCAGCAGCCTCGTCCGACAGGGCACCGGGGAGCTGTTTTTT

v_gene: TRBV28
j_gene: TRBJ2-5
abundance: NA
d_gene: TRBD2
CDR3aa: CASSIILAVQETQYF
CDR3nt: TGTGCCAGCAGTATAATACTAGCGGTCCAAGAGACCCAGTACTTC

v_gene: TRBV7-3
j_gene: TRBJ2-1
abundance: few
d_gene: TRBD2
CDR3aa: CASSSDILAGETVEQFF
CDR3nt: TGTGCCAGCAGCTCCGACATACTAGCGGGGGAGACGGTTGAGCAGTTCTTC

v_gene: TRBV5-4
j_gene: TRBJ2-3
abundance: NA
d_gene: TRBD2
CDR3aa: CASSLEVAGGDTQYF
CDR3nt: TGTGCCAGCAGCTTGGAGGTAGCGGGGGGGGATACGCAGTATTTT

v_gene: TRBV27
j_gene: TRBJ2-7
abundance: NA
d_gene: TRBD1
CDR3aa: CASTRGQGIYEQYF
CDR3nt: TGTGCCAGCACCCGGGGACAGGGGATCTACGAGCAGTACTTC

v_gene: TRBV19
j_gene: TRBJ2-3
abundance: NA
d_gene: TRBD1
CDR3aa: CASSKVRGPVVETDTQYF
CDR3nt: TGTGCCAGTAGTAAAGTTAGGGGGCCCGTGGTAGAGACAGATACGCAGTATTTT

v_gene: TRBV19
j_gene: TRBJ2-7
abundance: NA
d_gene: TRBD1
CDR3aa: CASSIQSGGSYEQYF
CDR3nt: TGTGCCAGTAGTATCCAGTCAGGGGGCTCCTACGAGCAGTACTTC

v_gene: TRBV18
j_gene: TRBJ1-2
abundance: few
d_gene: TRBD1
CDR3aa: CASSPTGEGYGYTF
CDR3nt: TGTGCCAGCTCACCGACAGGGGAGGGCTATGGCTACACCTTC

v_gene: TRBV5-1
j_gene: TRBJ2-1
abundance: NA
d_gene: TRBD2
CDR3aa: CASSPIPGLAGGTSYNEQFF
CDR3nt: TGCGCCAGCAGCCCTATCCCGGGACTAGCGGGGGGAACCTCCTACAATGAGCAGTTCTTC

v_gene: TRBV18
j_gene: TRBJ2-1
abundance: NA
d_gene: TRBD1
CDR3aa: CASSPSPFGAGGEQFF
CDR3nt: TGTGCCAGCTCACCCTCCCCTTTCGGAGCAGGGGGTGAGCAGTTCTTC

v_gene: TRBV29-1
j_gene: TRBJ2-7
abundance: NA
d_gene: NA
CDR3aa: CSVEDPAGNSYEQYF
CDR3nt: TGCAGCGTTGAAGATCCCGCAGGGAATAGTTACGAGCAGTACTTC

v_gene: TRBV6-6
j_gene: TRBJ1-1
abundance: NA
d_gene: NA
CDR3aa: CASSYGETEAFF
CDR3nt: TGTGCCAGCAGTTACGGGGAGACTGAAGCTTTCTTT

v_gene: TRBV5-5
j_gene: TRBJ1-4
abundance: NA
d_gene: TRBD1
CDR3aa: CASSRGHKNEKLFF
CDR3nt: TGTGCCAGCAGCAGGGGGCACAAAAATGAAAAACTGTTTTTT

v_gene: TRBV27
j_gene: TRBJ2-7
abundance: NA
d_gene: NA
CDR3aa: CASSRSSTGPPGQQYF
CDR3nt: TGTGCCAGCAGCCGCTCCTCGACAGGCCCCCCGGGACAGCAGTACTTC

v_gene: TRBV30
j_gene: TRBJ1-1
abundance: NA
d_gene: NA
CDR3aa: CAWSKQGNTEAFF
CDR3nt: TGTGCCTGGAGTAAACAGGGGAACACTGAAGCTTTCTTT